The clone carrying this T cell receptor (beta chain) was seen only once. The assay used was immunoSEQ (version v3.0), run at survey level. Clones were read by immunoSEQ multiplex PCR, and TCRdb kept only the in-frame ones, dropping some. The sample has about 25,000 clones; roughly 76% are singletons. These data originate in a study of long-term antiretroviral therapy in people with HIV. The ends were cut back, 2 bases at V and 3 bases at J, with 9 bases in the middle. Germline V lookup: CDR1 SGHDT, CDR2 YYEEEE. This CDR3 is built from 13 residues. This sequence was found in a woman in her thirties or forties with HIV. The rearrangement links TRBV5-6 to TRBJ2-7; no reliable D call. Sequenced material: unsorted PBMCs, taken 1.1 years before starting antiretroviral therapy. CDR3 residues: CASSFWVDYEQYF. CDR3 bases: TGTGCCAGCAGCTTCTGGGTGGACTACGAGCAGTACTTC. The variable domain in full, completed from reference TRBV5-6 and TRBJ2-7, reads DAGVTQSPTHLIKTRGQQVTLRCSPKSGHDTVSWYQQALGQGPQFIFQYYEEEERQRGNFPDRFSGHQFPNYSSELNVNALLLGDSALYLCASSFWVDYEQYFGPGTRLTVT.